A single sample is the source of the 16 T cell receptor beta chains below, sequenced in a study of T cells after yellow fever vaccination. TCRdb used MiXCR to reprocess the 5' RACE reads, holding one entry per CDR3 protein. The sample yields a few hundred thousand distinct CDR3 sequences, about 7.1% seen once. Sequencing used CD4+ T cells sorted from PBMCs, obtained 15 days after the yellow fever booster vaccination. These TCRs come from a man aged 25-45 years who received the YFV17D yellow fever vaccine.

With regard to this clonotype: An end of the junction does not agree with germline; a read error may underlie this. The genes are TRBV2 and TRBJ2-2, with 9 bases fitting TRBD2. The germline V gene encodes CDR1 SNHLY and CDR2 FYNNEI. The CDR3 loop spans 15 amino acids. Here the CDR3 DNA reads TGTGCCAGCAAAAGGTCTAGCGGGAACACCGGGGATCTGTTTTTT. Amino acid sequence: CASKRSSGNTGDLFF.

Many counts were recorded for this clonotype. The chain combines TRBV27 with TRBJ1-1; weak D call: TRBD1 (5 bases). CDR1 is MNHEY, CDR2 SMNVEV, per germline (reference sequence). This CDR3 has 14 residues. V dropped 4 bases and J dropped 0 bases, with 9 bases sitting between them. The DNA of the CDR3 is TGTGCCAGCAGTTCTGGGACGGTGAACACTGAAGCTTTCTTT. This sequence encodes CASSSGTVNTEAFF.

This clonotype was observed many times. The chain recombines TRBV4-2 with TRBJ2-2; D gene ambiguous. Germline loops: CDR1 LGHNA, CDR2 YNFKEQ. The CDR3 has 16 amino acids. Trimming removed 3 bases at V and 2 bases at J, with 13 bases between. In DNA, the CDR3 is TGTGCCAGCAGCCATGCATCAGCGCGAAACACCGGGGAGCTGTTTTTT. Its protein product is CASSHASARNTGELFF.

The chain is built from TRBV6-2 or TRBV6-3 and TRBJ2-1, with D unresolved. The CDR3 runs to 13 residues. V dropped 1 base and J dropped 4 bases, with 5 bases sitting between them. Germline V lookup: CDR1 MNHEY, CDR2 SVGEGT. CDR3 sequence reads: CASSYWSYNEQFF. CDR3 DNA: TGTGCCAGCAGTTACTGGTCTTACAATGAGCAGTTCTTC.

The chain combines TRBV10-2 with TRBJ1-2, with no clear D. Trimming shortened V by 10 bases and J by 1 base, and 16 bases separated the two germline ends. The V gene's germline CDR1 is WSHSY and CDR2 SAAADI. The CDR3 length is 14 residues. The CDR3 here is CATQPPALNYGYTF. The CDR3 DNA is TGCGCCACCCAACCCCCCGCGCTTAACTATGGCTACACCTTC.

A remark on this clonotype: A single base separates this from a much larger clone, so it may be a read error. V gene TRBV5-1 combines with J gene TRBJ2-3, with TRBD1 as a possible D gene (6 bases). Germline values: CDR1 SGHRS, CDR2 YFSETQ. The length of the CDR3 is 16 residues. The CDR3, as DNA: TGCGTCAGCAGCTTGGTTCAGGGGAGAGGGACAGATACGCAGTATTTT. It is translated as CVSSLVQGRGTDTQYF.

This clonotype has just a few counts. The rearrangement links TRBV7-3 to TRBJ2-1, with D possibly TRBD2 on 6 matching bases. V shed 1 base and J shed 7 bases, with 14 bases lying between them. This CDR3 contains 15 residues. From germline, CDR1 is SGHTA and CDR2 FQGTGA. This CDR3 is CASSLMSSAENEQFF. The CDR3 DNA follows: TGTGCCAGCAGCTTAATGTCTAGCGCGGAGAATGAGCAGTTCTTC.

J is TRBJ2-7 and V is TRBV6-2 or TRBV6-3, with D possibly being TRBD2 (5 bases). Germline-derived CDR1 and CDR2 are MNHEY and SVGEGT. Trimming pared 6 bases from V and 2 bases from J, leaving 11 bases between. This CDR3 region has 13 residues. DNA for the CDR3: TGTGCCAGCAGACTACGGGGAGCCTACGAGCAGTACTTC. This sequence encodes CASRLRGAYEQYF.

This clonotype occurred many times. The CDR3 DNA reads as TGTGCCAGCATCGATTTCCGGACAGGGCTAAGCTACGAGCAGTACTTC. This encodes CASIDFRTGLSYEQYF. The chain joins TRBV7-8 to TRBJ2-7; 8 bases match TRBD1. The CDR3 has 16 residues. V was clipped by 7 bases and J by 3 bases; unmatched bases: 14. Germline V lookup: CDR1 SGHVS, CDR2 FQNEAQ.

For the CDR3, the DNA is TGTGCCAGCAGCTTGGGAGGACAGGGGGCCACCGGGGAGCTGTTTTTT. It is translated as CASSLGGQGATGELFF. The V call is TRBV5-4, the J call TRBJ2-2, with 11 positions matching TRBD1. J lost 4 bases, V lost 0 bases, and 2 bases had no gene match. CDR1 and CDR2 from the germline V gene are SGHNT and YYREEE (reference sequence). CDR3 length equals 16 residues. The variable domain in full, with the rest retrieved from reference TRBV5-4 and TRBJ2-2, is ETGVTQSPTHLIKTRGQQVTLRCSSQSGHNTVSWYQQALGQGPQFIFQYYREEENGRGNFPPRFSGLQFPNYSSELNVNALELDDSALYLCASSLGGQGATGELFFGEGSRLTVL.

J is TRBJ1-5 and V is TRBV5-1; 9 bases fit TRBD1. CDR3 length: 13 residues. The junction had 6 bases not matched to a gene; V was cut back by 4 bases and J by 10 bases. Germline CDR1 SGHRS, CDR2 YFSETQ. DNA for the CDR3: TGCGCCAGCAGCCCCGGGGACAGGGAACCCCAGCATTTT. Translation: CASSPGDREPQHF.

This chain links TRBV7-8 with TRBJ2-4, with unresolved D. The V end lost 0 bases, the J end lost 0 bases, and 9 bases lay between the germline ends. CDR3 size: 16 residues. The germline V gene encodes CDR1 SGHVS and CDR2 FQNEAQ. The CDR3 nucleotides are TGTGCCAGCAGCTTAGCGTGGATGCCAGCCAAAAACATTCAGTACTTC. It yields the protein CASSLAWMPAKNIQYF.

This clonotype was observed a handful of times. This chain uses TRBV7-2 with TRBJ2-1; no clear D gene. CDR3 length: 14 amino acids. Germline-derived CDR1 and CDR2 are SGHTA and FQGNSA. The V end lost 4 bases, the J end lost 0 bases, and 7 bases lay between the germline ends. In DNA form, the CDR3 reads TGTGCCAGCAGCTCCACCCTCTCCTACAATGAGCAGTTCTTC. This translates into CASSSTLSYNEQFF.

The rearrangement uses TRBV5-1 and TRBJ2-1; D not resolved. This CDR3 is built from 15 residues. The V gene lost 0 bases and the J gene lost 1 base, with 8 bases spanning the gap. Germline CDR1 SGHRS, CDR2 YFSETQ. The CDR3 protein is CASSLVEGSYNEQFF. Here the CDR3 DNA reads TGCGCCAGCAGCTTGGTAGAAGGATCCTACAATGAGCAGTTCTTC.

At least ten counts were recorded for this clonotype. The CDR3 sequence is CASSLGGSSTEAFF. DNA of the CDR3: TGTGCCAGCAGCTTAGGCGGGAGTAGCACTGAAGCTTTCTTT. The rearrangement uses TRBV7-8 and TRBJ1-1; no definite D call. The germline V gene has CDR1 SGHVS and CDR2 FQNEAQ. Trimming removed 1 base from V and 4 bases from J, with 10 bases in between. The CDR3 contains 14 residues.

The sample holds a few counts of this clonotype. The V and J genes are TRBV5-6 and TRBJ1-5; D is uncertain. CDR3 size: 14 residues. Looked up from germline, CDR1 is SGHDT and CDR2 is YYEEEE. Trimming stripped 1 base from V and 0 bases from J, with 5 bases between. CDR3 nucleotides: TGTGCCAGCAGCTTGCTCCATAGCAATCAGCCCCAGCATTTT. This sequence encodes CASSLLHSNQPQHF.